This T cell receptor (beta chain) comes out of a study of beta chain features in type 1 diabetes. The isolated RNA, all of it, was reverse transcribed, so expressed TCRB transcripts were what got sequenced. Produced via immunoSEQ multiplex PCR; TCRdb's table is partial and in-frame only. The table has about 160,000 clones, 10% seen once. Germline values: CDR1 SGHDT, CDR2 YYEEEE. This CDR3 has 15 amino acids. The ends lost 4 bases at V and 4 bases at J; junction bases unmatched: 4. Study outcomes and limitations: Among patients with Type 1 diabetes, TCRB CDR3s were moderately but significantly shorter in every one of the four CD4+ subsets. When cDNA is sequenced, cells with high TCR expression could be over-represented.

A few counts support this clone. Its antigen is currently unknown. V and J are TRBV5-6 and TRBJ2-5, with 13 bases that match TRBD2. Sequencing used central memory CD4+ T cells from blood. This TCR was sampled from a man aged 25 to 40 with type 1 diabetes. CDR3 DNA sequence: TGTGCCAGCAGCCCCTGGACTAGCGGGAGAGAGACCCAGTACTTC. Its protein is CASSPWTSGRETQYF.